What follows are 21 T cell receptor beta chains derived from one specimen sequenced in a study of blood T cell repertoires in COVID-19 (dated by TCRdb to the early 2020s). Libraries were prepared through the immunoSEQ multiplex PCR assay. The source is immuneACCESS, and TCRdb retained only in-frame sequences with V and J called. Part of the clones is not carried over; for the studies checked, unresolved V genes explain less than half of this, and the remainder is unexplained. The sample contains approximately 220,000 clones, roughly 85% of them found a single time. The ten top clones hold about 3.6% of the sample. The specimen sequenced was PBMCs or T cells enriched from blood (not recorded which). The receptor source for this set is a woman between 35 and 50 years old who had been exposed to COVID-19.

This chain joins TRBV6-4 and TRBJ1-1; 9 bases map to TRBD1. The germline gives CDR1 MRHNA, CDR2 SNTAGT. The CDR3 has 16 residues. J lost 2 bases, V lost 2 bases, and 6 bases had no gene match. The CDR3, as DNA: TGTGCCAGCAGTGACCTTCGGGACAGGGTTAACACTGAAGCTTTCTTT. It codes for CASSDLRDRVNTEAFF.

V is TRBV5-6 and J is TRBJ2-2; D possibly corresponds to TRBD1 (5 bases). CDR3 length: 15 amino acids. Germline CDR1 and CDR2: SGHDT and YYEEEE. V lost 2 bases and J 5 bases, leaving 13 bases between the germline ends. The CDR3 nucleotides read TGTGCCAGCAGCTTTAGGGGTGAAGTAACCGGGGAGCTGTTTTTT. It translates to CASSFRGEVTGELFF.

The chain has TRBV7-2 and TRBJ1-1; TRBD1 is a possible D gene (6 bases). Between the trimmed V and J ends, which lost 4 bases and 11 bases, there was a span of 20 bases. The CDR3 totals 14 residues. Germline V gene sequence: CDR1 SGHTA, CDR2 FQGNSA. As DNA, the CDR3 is TGTGCCAGCAGCTCCGGGACACTAAAAACTCTGGCTTTCTTT. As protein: CASSSGTLKTLAFF.

The CDR3 nucleotides are TGTGCTAGTGGTTTGCGGGACCAAGAGACCCAGTACTTC. This codes for CASGLRDQETQYF. This chain joins TRBV12-5 and TRBJ2-5, with D hard to call. CDR1 and CDR2 (germline): LGHNT, FRNRAP. Trimming pared 2 bases from V and 0 bases from J, leaving 4 bases between. The CDR3 loop spans 13 amino acids.

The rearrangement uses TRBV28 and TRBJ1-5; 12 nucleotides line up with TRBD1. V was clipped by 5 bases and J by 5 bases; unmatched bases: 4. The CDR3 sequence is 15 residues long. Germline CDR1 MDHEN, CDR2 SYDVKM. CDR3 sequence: CASSDGTGGYQPQHF. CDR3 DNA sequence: TGTGCCAGCAGTGACGGGACAGGGGGCTATCAGCCCCAGCATTTT.

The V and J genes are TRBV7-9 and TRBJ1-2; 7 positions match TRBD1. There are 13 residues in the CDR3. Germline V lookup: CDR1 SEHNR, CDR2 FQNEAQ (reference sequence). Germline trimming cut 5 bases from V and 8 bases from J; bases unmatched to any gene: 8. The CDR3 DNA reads TGTGCCAGCAGCGAGACAGGGTCGCAAGGCTACACCTTC. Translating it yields CASSETGSQGYTF.

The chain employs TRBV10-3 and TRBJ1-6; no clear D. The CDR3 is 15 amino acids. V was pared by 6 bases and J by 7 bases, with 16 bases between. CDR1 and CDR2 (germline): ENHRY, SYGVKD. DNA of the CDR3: TGTGCCATCAGGGCCAGCGAGGTTAGCAATTCACCCCTCCACTTT. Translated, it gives CAIRASEVSNSPLHF.

The CDR3 DNA follows: TGTGCCAGCAGCCAAACCGGGACAGGGGGCCGGACCGGGGAGCTGTTTTTT. Translated: CASSQTGTGGRTGELFF. V usage is TRBV3-1 (or the pseudogene TRBV3-2) and J usage is TRBJ2-2, with 12 bases that match TRBD1. Per the germline V gene, CDR1 is LGHDT and CDR2 is YNNKEL (reference sequence). The CDR3 sequence is 17 residues long. V shed 2 bases, J shed 5 bases, and the junction held 6 bases outside the gene matches.

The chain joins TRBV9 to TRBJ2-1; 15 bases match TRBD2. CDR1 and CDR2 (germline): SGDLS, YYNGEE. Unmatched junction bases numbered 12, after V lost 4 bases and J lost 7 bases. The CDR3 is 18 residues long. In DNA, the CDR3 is TGTGCCAGCAGCCCAGGACTAGCGGGGGGGCCATATGAAAATGAGCAGTTCTTC. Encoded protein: CASSPGLAGGPYENEQFF. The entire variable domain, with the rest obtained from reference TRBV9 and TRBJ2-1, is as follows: DSGVTQTPKHLITATGQRVTLRCSPRSGDLSVYWYQQSLDQGLQFLIQYYNGEERAKGNILERFSAQQFPDLHSELNLSSLELGDSALYFCASSPGLAGGPYENEQFFGPGTRLTVL.

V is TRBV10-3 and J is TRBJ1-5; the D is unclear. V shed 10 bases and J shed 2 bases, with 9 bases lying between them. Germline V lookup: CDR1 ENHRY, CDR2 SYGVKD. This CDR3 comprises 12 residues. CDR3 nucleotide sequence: TGTGCCACCAAGAGGGGCAATCAGCCCCAGCATTTT. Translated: CATKRGNQPQHF.

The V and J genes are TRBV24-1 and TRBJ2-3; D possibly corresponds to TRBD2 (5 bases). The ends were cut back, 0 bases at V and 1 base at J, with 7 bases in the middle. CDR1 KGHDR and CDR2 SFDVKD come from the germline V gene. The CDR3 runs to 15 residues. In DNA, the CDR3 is TGTGCCACCAGTGATTTGCTCGGGGGCACAGATACGCAGTATTTT. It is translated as CATSDLLGGTDTQYF.

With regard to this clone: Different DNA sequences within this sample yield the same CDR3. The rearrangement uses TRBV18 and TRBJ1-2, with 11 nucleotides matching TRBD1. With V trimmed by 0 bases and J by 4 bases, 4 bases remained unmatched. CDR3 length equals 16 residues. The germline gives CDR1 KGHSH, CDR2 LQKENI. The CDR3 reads CASSPPGTGGSYGYTF. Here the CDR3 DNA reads TGTGCCAGCTCACCACCGGGGACAGGGGGGAGCTATGGCTACACCTTC.

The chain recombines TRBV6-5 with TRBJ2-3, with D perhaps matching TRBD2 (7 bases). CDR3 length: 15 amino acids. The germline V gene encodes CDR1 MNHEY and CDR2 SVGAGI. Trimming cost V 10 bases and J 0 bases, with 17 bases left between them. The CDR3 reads CATLSGGASTDTQYF. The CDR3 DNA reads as TGTGCCACCCTAAGTGGGGGGGCTAGCACAGATACGCAGTATTTT.

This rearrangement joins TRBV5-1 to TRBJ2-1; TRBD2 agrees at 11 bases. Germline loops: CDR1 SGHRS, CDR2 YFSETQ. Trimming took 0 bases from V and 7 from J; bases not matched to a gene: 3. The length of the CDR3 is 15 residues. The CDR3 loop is CASSLAGTSGNEQFF. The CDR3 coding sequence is TGCGCCAGCAGCTTGGCCGGGACTAGCGGAAATGAGCAGTTCTTC.

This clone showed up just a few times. CDR3 DNA: TGTGCCAGCAGCTTAAATTCATGGGGGCCCCACAATGAGCAGTTCTTC. Translated, it gives CASSLNSWGPHNEQFF. This rearrangement joins TRBV11-2 to TRBJ2-1; D is possibly TRBD1 (6 bases). The germline V gene encodes CDR1 SGHAT and CDR2 FQNNGV. V lost 2 bases and J 5 bases, leaving 16 bases between the germline ends. The CDR3 is 16 residues long. Variable domain in full (rest from reference TRBV11-2 and TRBJ2-1): EAGVAQSPRYKIIEKRQSVAFWCNPISGHATLYWYQQILGQGPKLLIQFQNNGVVDDSQLPKDRFSAERLKGVDSTLKIQPAKLEDSAVYLCASSLNSWGPHNEQFFGPGTRLTVL.

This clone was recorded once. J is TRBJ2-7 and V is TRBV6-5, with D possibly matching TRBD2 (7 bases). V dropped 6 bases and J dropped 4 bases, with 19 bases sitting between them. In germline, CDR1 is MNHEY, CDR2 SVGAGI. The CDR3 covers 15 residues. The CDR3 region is CASRSLGGRLYEQYF. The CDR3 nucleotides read TGTGCCAGCAGGTCCCTGGGGGGGCGGTTGTACGAGCAGTACTTC.

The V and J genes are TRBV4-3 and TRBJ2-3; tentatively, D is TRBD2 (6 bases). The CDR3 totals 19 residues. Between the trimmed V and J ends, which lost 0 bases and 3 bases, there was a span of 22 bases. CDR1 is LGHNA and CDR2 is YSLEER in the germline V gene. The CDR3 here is CASSQDTPEQGGGTDTQYF. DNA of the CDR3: TGCGCCAGCAGCCAAGATACCCCGGAGCAGGGAGGAGGGACAGATACGCAGTATTTT.

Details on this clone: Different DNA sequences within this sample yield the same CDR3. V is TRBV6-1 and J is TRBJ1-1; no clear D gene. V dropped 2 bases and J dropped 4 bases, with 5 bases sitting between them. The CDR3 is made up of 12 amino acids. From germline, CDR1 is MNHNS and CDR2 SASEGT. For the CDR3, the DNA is TGTGCCAGCAGTGAACGGGGCACTGAAGCTTTCTTT. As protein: CASSERGTEAFF.

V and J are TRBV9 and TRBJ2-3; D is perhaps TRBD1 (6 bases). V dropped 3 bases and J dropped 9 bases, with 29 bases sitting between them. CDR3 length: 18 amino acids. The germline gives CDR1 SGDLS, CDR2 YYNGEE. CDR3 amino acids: CASSEGPSDRVTLRTQYF. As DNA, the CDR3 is TGTGCCAGCAGCGAGGGCCCCTCGGACAGAGTCACCTTACGCACGCAGTATTTT.

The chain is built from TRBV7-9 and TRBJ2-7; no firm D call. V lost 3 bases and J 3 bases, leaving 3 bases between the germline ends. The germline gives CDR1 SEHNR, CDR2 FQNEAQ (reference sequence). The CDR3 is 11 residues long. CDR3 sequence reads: CASSFSYEQYF. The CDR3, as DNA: TGTGCCAGCAGCTTCAGCTACGAGCAGTACTTC.

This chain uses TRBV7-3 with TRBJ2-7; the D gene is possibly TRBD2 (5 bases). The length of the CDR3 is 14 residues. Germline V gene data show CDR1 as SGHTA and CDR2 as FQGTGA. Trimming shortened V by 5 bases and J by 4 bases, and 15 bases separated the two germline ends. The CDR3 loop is CASSTSEGPYEQYF. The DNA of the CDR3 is TGTGCCAGCAGCACATCCGAGGGTCCGTACGAGCAGTACTTC.